One sample yielded the 18 T cell receptor beta chains listed below, sequenced in a study of blood T cell repertoires in COVID-19. Clones were sequenced by immunoSEQ multiplex PCR, and TCRdb holds only the in-frame ones, with some missing. The data contain about 16,000 clones, about 86% of them singletons. What was sequenced was peripheral blood. These receptors all stem from a human donor in a cohort sampled during active COVID-19.

This chain connects TRBV27 to TRBJ2-3; no clear D. CDR3 length equals 17 residues. V was shortened by 2 bases and J by 4 bases, with 19 bases between the two germline ends. From germline, CDR1 is MNHEY and CDR2 SMNVEV (reference sequence). CDR3 amino acids: CASSLAPRSGMSDTQYF. In DNA, the CDR3 is TGTGCCAGCAGTTTAGCCCCCAGATCGGGTATGTCAGATACGCAGTATTTT.

This sequence joins TRBV28 and TRBJ2-1, with TRBD2 matching 7 bases. J gave up 0 bases and V 3 bases, and 8 bases lay outside the gene matches. The CDR3 runs to 17 residues. Germline CDR1 MDHEN, CDR2 SYDVKM. The CDR3 sequence is CASSFPSAGSSYNEQFF. For the CDR3, the DNA is TGTGCCAGCAGTTTCCCTTCAGCGGGGAGCTCCTACAATGAGCAGTTCTTC.

The rearrangement uses TRBV7-6 and TRBJ2-3; 8 positions agree with TRBD2. Germline V gene sequence: CDR1 SGHVS, CDR2 FNYEAQ. Losses at the gene ends were 5 bases for V and 4 bases for J; bases not matched to a gene: 2. The length of the CDR3 is 13 residues. CDR3 nucleotides: TGTGCCAGCAGCATGGGACTAGCAGATACGCAGTATTTT. It yields the protein CASSMGLADTQYF.

The rearrangement links TRBV25-1 to TRBJ1-2, with TRBD1 matching over 8 bases. V shed 3 bases and J 7 bases; nucleotides not matched to a gene: 4. The CDR3 spans 13 residues. CDR1 and CDR2 from the germline V gene are MGHDK and SYGVNS. CDR3 amino acids: CASSEYRGIGYTF. CDR3 DNA: TGTGCCAGCAGTGAGTACAGGGGGATTGGCTACACCTTC.

V and J are TRBV6-2 or TRBV6-3 and TRBJ2-5; D might be TRBD2 (7 bases). The CDR3 consists of 14 residues. Germline-derived CDR1 and CDR2 are MNHEY and SVGEGT. The ends were cut back, 0 bases at V and 4 bases at J, with 9 bases in the middle. The CDR3: CASSYSGGAETQYF. The CDR3, as DNA: TGTGCCAGCAGTTACTCGGGGGGGGCAGAGACCCAGTACTTC.

The V and J genes are TRBV5-1 and TRBJ1-2, with 12 bases identical to TRBD1. The germline V gene encodes CDR1 SGHRS and CDR2 YFSETQ. This CDR3 spans 17 amino acids. Trimming cost V 4 bases and J 7 bases; bases outside gene matches: 14. CDR3 residues: CASSRHNRDRGLGGYTF. For the CDR3, the DNA is TGCGCCAGCAGCCGTCACAACCGGGACAGGGGGCTCGGTGGCTACACCTTC. Supplemented by reference TRBV5-1 and TRBJ1-2, the full variable domain reads KAGVTQTPRYLIKTRGQQVTLSCSPISGHRSVSWYQQTPGQGLQFLFEYFSETQRNKGNFPGRFSGRQFSNSRSEMNVSTLELGDSALYLCASSRHNRDRGLGGYTFGSGTRLTVV.

The chain recombines TRBV7-9 with TRBJ1-1, with unresolved D. The CDR3 is made up of 14 amino acids. Looked up from germline, CDR1 is SEHNR and CDR2 is FQNEAQ (reference sequence). Trimming left V 5 bases short and J 0 bases short, with 10 bases between. CDR3 protein: CASSPKTLNTEAFF. The CDR3 DNA is TGTGCCAGCAGCCCTAAAACCCTGAACACTGAAGCTTTCTTT.

V gene TRBV2 combines with J gene TRBJ2-3; D possibly corresponds to TRBD2 (6 bases). The CDR3 loop spans 16 amino acids. Trimming cost V 6 bases and J 1 base, with 17 bases left between them. CDR1 and CDR2 (germline): SNHLY, FYNNEI. This chain's CDR3 is CASRKGTYSGTDTQYF. CDR3 sequence (DNA): TGTGCCAGCAGGAAGGGGACTTATTCCGGCACAGATACGCAGTATTTT.

This clone was counted once. The chain recombines TRBV7-8 with TRBJ1-5; 7 positions agree with TRBD1. Germline V CDR1 and CDR2: SGHVS, FQNEAQ. The CDR3 is 17 residues long. The V gene end was trimmed by 0 bases and the J gene end by 2 bases; junction bases not matched to a gene: 7. Here the CDR3 reads CASSLADRMTGNQPQHF. The CDR3, as DNA: TGTGCCAGCAGCTTAGCGGACAGGATGACCGGCAATCAGCCCCAGCATTTT.

The V gene is TRBV12-3 or TRBV12-4, the J gene TRBJ1-1; D remains unclear. CDR3 length: 12 amino acids. V was clipped by 7 bases and J by 0 bases, with 6 bases between them. The CDR3 loop reads CASTKLNTEAFF. As DNA, the CDR3 is TGTGCCAGCACCAAATTGAACACTGAAGCTTTCTTT.

The gene calls are TRBV19 and TRBJ1-5; perhaps TRBD1 as D (6 bases). Trimming took off 5 bases at V and 4 bases at J, with 18 bases between the two ends. The V gene's germline CDR1 is LNHDA and CDR2 SQIVND (reference sequence). The CDR3 loop spans 16 amino acids. CDR3 region: CASSLMGALPNQPQHF. In nucleotides, the CDR3 is TGTGCCAGTAGTTTAATGGGGGCCCTCCCAAATCAGCCCCAGCATTTT. Combining the CDR3 with reference TRBV19 and TRBJ1-5 gives the whole variable domain DGGITQSPKYLFRKEGQNVTLSCEQNLNHDAMYWYRQDPGQGLRLIYYSQIVNDFQKGDIAEGYSVSREKKESFPLTVTSAQKNPTAFYLCASSLMGALPNQPQHFGDGTRLSIL.

The chain combines TRBV7-9 with TRBJ1-2, with no clear D. Germline CDR1 reads SEHNR; CDR2 reads FQNEAQ (reference sequence). The CDR3 spans 12 residues. The V and J ends lost 5 bases and 4 bases respectively, with 8 bases between them. The CDR3 reads CASSVNSYGYTF. For the CDR3, the DNA is TGTGCCAGCAGCGTAAACAGCTATGGCTACACCTTC.

The V call is TRBV11-2, the J call TRBJ1-6; 7 bases line up with TRBD1. Germline CDR1 reads SGHAT; CDR2 reads FQNNGV. The CDR3 is 15 residues long. J was trimmed by 7 bases and V by 5 bases; bases with no gene match: 8. CDR3 in amino acids: CASSPRQGTNSPLHF. CDR3 coding DNA: TGTGCCAGCAGCCCACGACAGGGCACAAATTCACCCCTCCACTTT. The full variable domain, rest sourced from reference TRBV11-2 and TRBJ1-6, is EAGVAQSPRYKIIEKRQSVAFWCNPISGHATLYWYQQILGQGPKLLIQFQNNGVVDDSQLPKDRFSAERLKGVDSTLKIQPAKLEDSAVYLCASSPRQGTNSPLHFGNGTRLTVT.

This clone showed up just a few times. The rearrangement links TRBV4-2 to TRBJ1-1; a weak D match, TRBD1 (5 bases). Per germline, CDR1 LGHNA and CDR2 YNFKEQ. The CDR3 spans 15 residues. The germline V and J ends were trimmed by 0 bases and 3 bases, with 11 bases remaining between them. CDR3 loop: CASSQDGQGDTEAFF. CDR3 nucleotide sequence: TGTGCCAGCAGCCAAGATGGCCAGGGCGACACTGAAGCTTTCTTT.

CDR3 sequence (DNA): TGTGCCACCACCACACTAGCGGGGGTGGGAGCTACGCAGTATTTT. This gives the protein CATTTLAGVGATQYF. V and J are TRBV6-5 and TRBJ2-3, with 11 nucleotides matching TRBD2. Germline-derived CDR1 and CDR2 are MNHEY and SVGAGI. The J segment lost 8 bases and the V segment lost 10 bases, leaving 14 bases of the junction unmatched. The CDR3 consists of 15 residues.

V usage is TRBV2 and J usage is TRBJ1-5; D is undetermined. Trimming removed 6 bases from V and 4 bases from J, with 10 bases in between. The CDR3 has 13 residues. Per germline, CDR1 SNHLY and CDR2 FYNNEI. The CDR3 spells CASRRSPNQPQHF. The CDR3 nucleotides are TGTGCCAGCAGAAGAAGCCCAAATCAGCCCCAGCATTTT. The whole variable domain, filled in from reference TRBV2 and TRBJ1-5, reads EPEVTQTPSHQVTQMGQEVILRCVPISNHLYFYWYRQILGQKVEFLVSFYNNEISEKSEIFDDQFSVERPDGSNFTLKIRSTKLEDSAMYFCASRRSPNQPQHFGDGTRLSIL.

CDR3 in DNA: TGCGCCAGCAGGAACACAGGGTCCTACGAGCAGTACTTC. Its translation: CASRNTGSYEQYF. V and J are TRBV5-1 and TRBJ2-7; tentative D call: TRBD1 (6 bases). Deletions cut 5 bases from V and 1 base from J, with 10 bases between. Germline V gene sequence: CDR1 SGHRS, CDR2 YFSETQ. CDR3 length: 13 amino acids. The full variable domain, rest sourced from reference TRBV5-1 and TRBJ2-7, is KAGVTQTPRYLIKTRGQQVTLSCSPISGHRSVSWYQQTPGQGLQFLFEYFSETQRNKGNFPGRFSGRQFSNSRSEMNVSTLELGDSALYLCASRNTGSYEQYFGPGTRLTVT.

J is TRBJ2-7 and V is TRBV4-1; 10 bases match TRBD2. The CDR3 covers 16 residues. V lost 1 base and J lost 3; bases outside the gene matches: 6. The germline V gene encodes CDR1 MGHRA and CDR2 YSYEKL. The CDR3 DNA sequence: TGCGCCAGCAGCCAAGCCTTTGAGCGGGGGGGCTACGAGCAGTACTTC. This codes for CASSQAFERGGYEQYF.